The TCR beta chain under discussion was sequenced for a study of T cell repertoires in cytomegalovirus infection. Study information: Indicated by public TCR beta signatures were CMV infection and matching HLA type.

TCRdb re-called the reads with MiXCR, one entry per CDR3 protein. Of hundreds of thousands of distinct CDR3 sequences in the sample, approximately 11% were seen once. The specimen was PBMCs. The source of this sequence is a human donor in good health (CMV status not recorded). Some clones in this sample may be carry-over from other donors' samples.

CDR3 sequence: CASSVGASGRSGELFF. CDR3 DNA sequence: TGTGCCAGCAGCGTAGGGGCTAGCGGGAGGTCCGGGGAGCTGTTTTTT. This chain uses TRBV9 with TRBJ2-2, with 11 bases that match TRBD2. This CDR3 comprises 16 residues. Germline lookup yields CDR1 SGDLS and CDR2 YYNGEE. V gave up 0 bases and J gave up 6 bases; unmatched junction bases: 4.